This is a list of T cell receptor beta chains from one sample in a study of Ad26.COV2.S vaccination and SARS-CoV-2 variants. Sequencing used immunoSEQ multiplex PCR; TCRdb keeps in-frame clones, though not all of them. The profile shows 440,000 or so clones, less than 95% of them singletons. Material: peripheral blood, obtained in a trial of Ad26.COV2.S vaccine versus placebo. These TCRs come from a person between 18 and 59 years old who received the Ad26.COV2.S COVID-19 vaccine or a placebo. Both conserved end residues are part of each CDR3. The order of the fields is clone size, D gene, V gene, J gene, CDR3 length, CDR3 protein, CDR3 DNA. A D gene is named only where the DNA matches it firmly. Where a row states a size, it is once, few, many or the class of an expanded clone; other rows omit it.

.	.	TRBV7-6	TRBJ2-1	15	CASSLGAGPGNEQFF	TGTGCCAGCAGCCTCGGGGCGGGACCGGGGAATGAGCAGTTCTTC
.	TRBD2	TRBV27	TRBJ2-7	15	CASSPGGSGSYEQYF	TGTGCCAGCAGTCCCGGTGGTAGCGGGAGTTACGAGCAGTACTTC
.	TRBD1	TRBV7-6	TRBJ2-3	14	CASTLQGAEDTQYF	TGTGCCAGTACCCTGCAGGGGGCGGAAGATACGCAGTATTTT
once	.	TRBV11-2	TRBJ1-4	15	CASSLAPATNEKLFF	TGTGCCAGCAGCTTAGCCCCGGCAACTAATGAAAAACTGTTTTTT
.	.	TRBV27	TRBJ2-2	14	CAISTGFNTGELFF	TGTGCCATATCAACAGGATTCAACACCGGGGAGCTGTTTTTT
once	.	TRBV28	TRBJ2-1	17	CASSFGAGTLSYNEQFF	TGTGCCAGCAGTTTTGGGGCAGGAACGCTCTCATACAATGAGCAGTTCTTC
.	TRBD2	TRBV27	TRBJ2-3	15	CASTPGTSGTDTQYF	TGTGCCAGCACCCCCGGGACTAGCGGCACAGATACGCAGTATTTT
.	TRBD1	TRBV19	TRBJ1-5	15	CASSDTGQGDQPQHF	TGTGCCAGTAGCGATACGGGACAGGGGGATCAGCCCCAGCATTTT
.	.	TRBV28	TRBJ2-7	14	CASSTRGTPYEQYF	TGTGCCAGCAGTACAAGGGGGACTCCGTACGAGCAGTACTTC
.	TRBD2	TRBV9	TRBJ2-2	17	CASSEMGLAENTGELFF	TGTGCCAGCAGCGAGATGGGACTAGCGGAGAACACCGGGGAGCTGTTTTTT
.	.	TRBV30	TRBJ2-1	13	CACATGGIHEQFF	TGTGCCTGTGCGACCGGCGGGATCCATGAGCAGTTCTTC
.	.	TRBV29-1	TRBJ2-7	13	CSVGGTSTYEQYF	TGCAGCGTTGGGGGGACTTCCACCTACGAGCAGTACTTC
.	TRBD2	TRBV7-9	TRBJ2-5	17	CASRPGTSGRVQETQYF	TGTGCCAGCAGACCAGGGACTAGCGGGAGGGTCCAAGAGACCCAGTACTTC
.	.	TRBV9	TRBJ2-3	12	CASSVGGDTQYF	TGTGCCAGCAGCGTCGGGGGAGATACGCAGTATTTT
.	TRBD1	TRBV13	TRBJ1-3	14	CASGTGGSGNTIYF	TGTGCCAGCGGGACAGGGGGATCTGGAAACACCATATATTTT
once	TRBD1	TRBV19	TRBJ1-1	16	CASSARGPGLNTEAFF	TGTGCCAGTAGTGCCAGGGGGCCCGGCCTGAACACTGAAGCTTTCTTT
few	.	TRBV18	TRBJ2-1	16	CASSPPRQSSYNEQFF	TGTGCCAGCTCACCACCCCGGCAGAGCTCCTACAATGAGCAGTTCTTC
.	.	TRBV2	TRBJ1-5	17	CASSENGPGYSNQPQHF	TGTGCCAGCAGTGAAAACGGGCCAGGGTATAGCAATCAGCCCCAGCATTTT
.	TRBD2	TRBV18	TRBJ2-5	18	CASSPNARVSGREETQYF	TGTGCCAGCTCACCAAATGCAAGGGTCTCAGGGAGGGAAGAGACCCAGTACTTC
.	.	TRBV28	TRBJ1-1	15	CASSLYGQTNTEAFF	TGTGCCAGCAGTTTATATGGACAGACGAACACTGAAGCTTTCTTT
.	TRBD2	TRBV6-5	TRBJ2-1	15	CATLAGTRYRNEQFF	TGTGCCACCCTTGCCGGGACTAGGTACCGCAATGAGCAGTTCTTC
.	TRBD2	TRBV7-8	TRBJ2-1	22	CASSDHFMREQAAGPRLDEQFF	TGTGCCAGCAGCGATCACTTCATGCGGGAGCAAGCAGCGGGACCCCGCCTCGATGAGCAGTTCTTC
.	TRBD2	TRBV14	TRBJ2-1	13	CASSLLAGAQQFF	TGTGCCAGCAGCCTACTAGCGGGCGCTCAGCAGTTCTTC
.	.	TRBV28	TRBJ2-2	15	CASSFMVGGTGELFF	TGTGCCAGCAGTTTTATGGTTGGGGGCACCGGGGAGCTGTTTTTT
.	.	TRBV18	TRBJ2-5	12	CASSPVRETQYF	TGTGCCAGCTCACCCGTAAGAGAGACCCAGTACTTC
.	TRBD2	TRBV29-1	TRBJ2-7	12	CSVGASGYEQYF	TGCAGCGTTGGGGCTAGCGGCTACGAGCAGTACTTC